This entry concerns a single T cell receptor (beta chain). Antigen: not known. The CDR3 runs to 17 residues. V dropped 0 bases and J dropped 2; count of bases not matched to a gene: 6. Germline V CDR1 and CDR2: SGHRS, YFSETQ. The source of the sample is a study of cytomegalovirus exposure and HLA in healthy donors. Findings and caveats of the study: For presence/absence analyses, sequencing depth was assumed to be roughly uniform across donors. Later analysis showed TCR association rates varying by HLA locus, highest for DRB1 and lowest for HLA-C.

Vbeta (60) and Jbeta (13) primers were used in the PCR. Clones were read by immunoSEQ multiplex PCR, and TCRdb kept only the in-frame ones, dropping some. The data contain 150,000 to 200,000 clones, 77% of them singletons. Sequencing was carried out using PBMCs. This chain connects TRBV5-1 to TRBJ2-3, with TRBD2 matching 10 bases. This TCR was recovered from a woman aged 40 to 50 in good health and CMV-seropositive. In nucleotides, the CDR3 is TGCGCCAGCAGCTTGGGGCTAGCGGGGGACTACACAGATACGCAGTATTTT. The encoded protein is CASSLGLAGDYTDTQYF.